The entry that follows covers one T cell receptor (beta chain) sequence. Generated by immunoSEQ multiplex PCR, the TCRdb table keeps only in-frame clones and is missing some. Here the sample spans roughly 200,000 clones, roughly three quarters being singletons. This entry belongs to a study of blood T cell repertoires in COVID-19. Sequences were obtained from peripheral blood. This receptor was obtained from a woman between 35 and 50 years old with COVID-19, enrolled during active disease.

Here the CDR3 DNA reads TGCGCCAGCACCATAACCGGGACAGGGTCCCACTATTATGGCTACACCTTC. As protein: CASTITGTGSHYYGYTF. The V and J genes are TRBV5-1 and TRBJ1-2; 9 positions agree with TRBD1. The CDR3 runs to 17 residues. Germline-derived CDR1 and CDR2 are SGHRS and YFSETQ. Germline trimming cut 6 bases from V and 5 bases from J; bases unmatched to any gene: 17.